This T cell receptor beta chain was profiled in a study of cytomegalovirus exposure and HLA in healthy donors. The assay was immunoSEQ multiplex PCR, and TCRdb's table has in-frame clones only and misses some. The sample lists about 190,000 clones, approximately 80% occurring once. The CDR3 has 18 amino acids. The rearrangement joins TRBV21-1 to TRBJ1-2; TRBD1 is the table's D call, not checked against the DNA. TRBV21-1 is noted as a pseudogene. This TCR was recovered from a man aged 18 to 30 in good health and CMV-seropositive. The sequenced material came from PBMCs. The CDR3 nucleotides are TGTGCCAGCAGCGCAAGGAGGACAGGGAAAGTAAGACGGTACGGCTACACCTTC. Translated: CASSARRTGKVRRYGYTF.